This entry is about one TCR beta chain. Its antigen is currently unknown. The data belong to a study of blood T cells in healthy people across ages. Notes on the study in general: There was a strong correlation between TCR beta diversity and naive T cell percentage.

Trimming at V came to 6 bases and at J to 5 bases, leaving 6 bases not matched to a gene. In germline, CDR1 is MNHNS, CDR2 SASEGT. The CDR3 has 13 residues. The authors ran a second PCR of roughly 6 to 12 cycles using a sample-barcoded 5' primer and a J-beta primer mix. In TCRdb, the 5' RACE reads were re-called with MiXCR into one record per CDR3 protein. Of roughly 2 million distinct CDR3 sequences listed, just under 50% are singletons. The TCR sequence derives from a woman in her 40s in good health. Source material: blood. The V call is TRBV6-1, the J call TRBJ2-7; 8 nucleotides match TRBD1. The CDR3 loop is CASRIAGGNEQYF. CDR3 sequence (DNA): TGTGCCAGCAGAATCGCAGGGGGCAACGAGCAGTACTTC.